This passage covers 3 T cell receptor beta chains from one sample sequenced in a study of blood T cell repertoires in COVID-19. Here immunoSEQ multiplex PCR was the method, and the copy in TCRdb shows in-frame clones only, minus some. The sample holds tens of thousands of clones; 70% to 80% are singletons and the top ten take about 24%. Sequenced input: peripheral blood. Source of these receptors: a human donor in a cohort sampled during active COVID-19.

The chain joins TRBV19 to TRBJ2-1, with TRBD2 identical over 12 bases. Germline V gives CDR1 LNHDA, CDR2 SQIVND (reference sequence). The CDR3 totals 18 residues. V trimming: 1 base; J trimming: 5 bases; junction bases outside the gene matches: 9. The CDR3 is CASSIGSSGRAVHNEQFF. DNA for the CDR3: TGTGCCAGTAGTATAGGATCTAGCGGGAGGGCCGTCCACAATGAGCAGTTCTTC.

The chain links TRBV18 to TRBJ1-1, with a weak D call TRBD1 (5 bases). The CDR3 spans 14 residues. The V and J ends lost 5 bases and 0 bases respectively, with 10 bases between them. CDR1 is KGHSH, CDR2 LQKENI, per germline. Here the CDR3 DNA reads TGTGCCAGCTCATGGACAAACATGAACACTGAAGCTTTCTTT. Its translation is CASSWTNMNTEAFF.

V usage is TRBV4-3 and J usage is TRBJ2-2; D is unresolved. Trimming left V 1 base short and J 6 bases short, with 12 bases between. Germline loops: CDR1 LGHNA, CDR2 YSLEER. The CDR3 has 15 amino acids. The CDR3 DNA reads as TGCGCCAGCAGCCAAGTGGGTAGCTGGTCCGGGGAGCTGTTTTTT. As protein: CASSQVGSWSGELFF.